A selection of T cell receptor beta chains follows, all from one sample in a study of glioma-infiltrating T cells after dendritic cell vaccination. Measured with immunoSEQ multiplex PCR; TCRdb has only the in-frame clones, and not every one. The data contain 50,000 to 70,000 clones, about 80% of them singletons. Sequenced material: blood, taken after dendritic cell vaccination. Receptors originate from a human donor with glioblastoma. Both conserved end residues are part of each CDR3. D genes are given only for firm matches. Clone size is not always given. Where it is, it says once, few, many or a class for expanded clones.

clone size	V gene	D gene	J gene	CDR3 DNA	CDR3 protein
NA	TRBV27	NA	TRBJ2-7	TGTGCCAGCAGTCCTGAGGGGGACCGGGACGGACAAGAAGAGCAGTACTTC	CASSPEGDRDGQEEQYF
NA	TRBV30	TRBD1	TRBJ1-2	TGTGCCTGGAGTGCGGAGGGACAGGAACCCCATTACTATGGCTACACCTTC	CAWSAEGQEPHYYGYTF
NA	TRBV27	TRBD1	TRBJ1-1	TGTGCCAGCAGTTCCACAGGGGGCATCAGCCAGGGCACTGAAGCTTTCTTT	CASSSTGGISQGTEAFF
NA	TRBV19	TRBD2	TRBJ2-7	TGTGCCAGTAGTATCCGAGACTGGGGAGGGGAGCAGTACTTC	CASSIRDWGGEQYF
NA	TRBV5-6	NA	TRBJ1-2	TGTGCCAGCAGCTTGGCCTCCTATACTGGCTACACCTTC	CASSLASYTGYTF
once	TRBV7-9	NA	TRBJ1-1	TGTGCCAGCAGCTTAGATGGTCCGCGCGGAGCTTTCTTT	CASSLDGPRGAFF
NA	TRBV7-9	NA	TRBJ2-2	TGTGCCCTGGTCACGGCCGGGGAGCTGTTTTTT	CALVTAGELFF
NA	TRBV19	NA	TRBJ1-4	TGTGCCAGTAGTATGGCCTCAGGAGGAGGTCGGGATGAAAAACTGTTTTTT	CASSMASGGGRDEKLFF
NA	TRBV9	TRBD1	TRBJ2-1	TGTGCCAGCAGCGCGCCGGGACAGGGGTACAATGAGCAGTTCTTC	CASSAPGQGYNEQFF
NA	TRBV25-1	NA	TRBJ1-2	TGTGCCAGCAGTGAAGAGCACAGATTCTATGGCTACACCTTC	CASSEEHRFYGYTF
NA	TRBV5-1	NA	TRBJ2-5	TGCGCCAGCAGCTTGGACTGGGAGACCCAGTACTTC	CASSLDWETQYF
NA	TRBV7-9	NA	TRBJ1-2	TGTGCCAGCAGCGCGTCGAGGGTCGGCTCTAACTATGGCTACACCTTC	CASSASRVGSNYGYTF
NA	TRBV5-1	TRBD1	TRBJ2-2	TGCGCCAGCAGCTTGGAGGGGGCGGTAGCCGGGACAGACACCGGGGAGCTGTTTTTT	CASSLEGAVAGTDTGELFF
NA	TRBV15	NA	TRBJ1-6	TGTGCCACCAGCAGGGGGAATCGTAAAGCGGTCTATAATTCACCCCTCCACTTT	CATSRGNRKAVYNSPLHF
NA	TRBV5-4	TRBD1	TRBJ2-7	TGTGCCAGCAGCCTCGGGGGACAGGGCGATAGGTACGAGCAGTACTTC	CASSLGGQGDRYEQYF
few	TRBV30	TRBD1	TRBJ2-6	TGTGCCTGGAGTGATGCAGGGGGCGCTGGGGCCAACGTCCTGACTTTC	CAWSDAGGAGANVLTF
NA	TRBV27	NA	TRBJ1-2	TGTGCCAGCAGTTTTACTCCCCGGGGAGGCGGGGTCTACACCTTC	CASSFTPRGGGVYTF
NA	TRBV6-5	NA	TRBJ1-1	TGTGCCAGCAGCTACAGTCTAGGGGCTTATGAAGCTTTCTTT	CASSYSLGAYEAFF
NA	TRBV19	NA	TRBJ1-1	TGTGCCAGTAGTAACGGGCGGGGTGCAGGCTCCGTCCGCTTTGAAGCTTTCTTT	CASSNGRGAGSVRFEAFF
NA	TRBV7-9	TRBD1	TRBJ1-3	TGTGCCAGCAGCTCGCAGGGGGCCCTTGGCACCATATATTTT	CASSSQGALGTIYF
NA	TRBV5-5	NA	TRBJ2-7	TGTGCCAGCAGCGGCAGCTCCTACGAGCAGTACTTC	CASSGSSYEQYF
NA	TRBV19	TRBD2	TRBJ2-2	TGTGCCAGTAGTCCGCTACCTTTACTAGCGGGGGGGCAGGGCGGGGAGCTGTTTTTT	CASSPLPLLAGGQGGELFF
once	TRBV5-4	NA	TRBJ1-1	TGTGCCAGCAGCTTGGTCGGGTTTGCGCCTGAAGCTTTCTTT	CASSLVGFAPEAFF
NA	TRBV7-2	TRBD1	TRBJ1-2	TGTGCCAGCAGCCCAATCGGGACAGGCTATGGCTACACCTTC	CASSPIGTGYGYTF
NA	TRBV19	NA	TRBJ2-7	TGTGCCAGTAGTATTATGGGGAGAGGCGAGCAGTACTTC	CASSIMGRGEQYF
few	TRBV7-9	TRBD2	TRBJ2-5	TGTGCCAGCAGCTTAGGACTAGCGGGGTGGGAGACCCAGTACTTC	CASSLGLAGWETQYF
NA	TRBV7-6	TRBD1	TRBJ1-2	TGTGCCAGCAGCTCAACAGGGGGCAATGGCTACACCTTC	CASSSTGGNGYTF
NA	TRBV12-5	TRBD1	TRBJ1-5	TGTGCTAGTGGTTTAAGGGCGCTCGGGACAGGAGTCAATAGCAATCAGCCCCAGCATTTT	CASGLRALGTGVNSNQPQHF
NA	TRBV11-3	NA	TRBJ2-5	TGTGCCAGCAGCTTAGACCTGGGAGGAGAGACCCAGTACTTC	CASSLDLGGETQYF
NA	TRBV5-1	NA	TRBJ1-1	TGCGCCAGCAGCTTGGAGGGAGCAGGGGAGACCGAAGCTTTCTTT	CASSLEGAGETEAFF
NA	TRBV27	NA	TRBJ2-3	TGTGCCAGCAGTCTTTTAGGAGCTGATACGCAGTATTTT	CASSLLGADTQYF
few	TRBV30	NA	TRBJ1-3	TGTGCCTGGAGTACAGGGATCGGAAACACCATATATTTT	CAWSTGIGNTIYF
NA	TRBV5-1	TRBD2	TRBJ2-1	TGCGCCAGCACCCTTGGGCTAGCGGGGGGCAATGAGCAGTTCTTC	CASTLGLAGGNEQFF
NA	TRBV7-2	NA	TRBJ1-1	TGTGCCAGCAGCTCACTAGGGTTGTTGACTGAAGCTTTCTTT	CASSSLGLLTEAFF
NA	TRBV7-8	TRBD2	TRBJ2-3	TGTGCTACGGGGGCTAGCGGGGCTACAGATACGCAGTATTTT	CATGASGATDTQYF
few	TRBV19	NA	TRBJ2-7	TGTGCCAGTAGTATCTCCACCAATAGCTACGAGCAGTACTTC	CASSISTNSYEQYF
NA	TRBV5-1	TRBD1	TRBJ1-2	TGCGCCAGCAGCTTTTCACAGGGGCGCGACTATGGCTACACCTTC	CASSFSQGRDYGYTF
NA	TRBV5-4	TRBD1	TRBJ2-4	TGTGCCAGCAGCGGTGGACAGGAAAACATTCAGTACTTC	CASSGGQENIQYF
few	TRBV11-3	NA	TRBJ2-3	TGTGCCAGCAGCTTAGTAGGCGGCCTCTCAGATACGCAGTATTTT	CASSLVGGLSDTQYF
NA	TRBV2	NA	TRBJ1-2	TGTGCCAGCAACCGAGGTGAGAACTATGGCTACACCTTC	CASNRGENYGYTF
NA	TRBV18	TRBD1	TRBJ2-7	TGTGCCAGCTCACTAAATACAGGGGCTGTCTCCTACGAGCAGTACTTC	CASSLNTGAVSYEQYF
once	TRBV6-5	NA	TRBJ2-4	TGTGCCAGCAGTTACGACTTAGCCAAAAACATTCAGTACTTC	CASSYDLAKNIQYF
NA	TRBV19	TRBD1	TRBJ2-7	TGTGCCAGTAGTACCACGGACAGGGGGGACGAGCAGTACTTC	CASSTTDRGDEQYF
NA	TRBV10-3	NA	TRBJ1-2	TGTGCCATCAGTGTGAGTGTCCTCGCATATGGCTACACCTTC	CAISVSVLAYGYTF
NA	TRBV7-3	TRBD2	TRBJ2-7	TGTGCCAGCAGCCAAACTAGCGGGGGACCCTACGAGCAGTACTTC	CASSQTSGGPYEQYF
NA	TRBV30	TRBD1	TRBJ1-2	TGTGCCTCAGCGGGACAGGGATACTTCTATGGCTACACCTTC	CASAGQGYFYGYTF
NA	TRBV5-4	TRBD2	TRBJ2-7	TGTGCCAGCAGCTTGGAGGGAGCGGGGGGGTCCTACGAGCAGTACTTC	CASSLEGAGGSYEQYF
NA	TRBV9	TRBD2	TRBJ2-7	TGTGCCAGCAGCGTAGCCGCGGGGAGGGAAGGCTACGAGCAGTACTTC	CASSVAAGREGYEQYF
NA	TRBV7-2	TRBD1	TRBJ1-1	TGTGCCAGCAGCCCTGGGACAGGGGAGGGGACTGAAGCTTTCTTT	CASSPGTGEGTEAFF
NA	TRBV18	TRBD2	TRBJ2-3	TGTGCCAGCTCACCTTATCGGACTAGGGCTAGCACAGATACGCAGTATTTT	CASSPYRTRASTDTQYF
NA	TRBV9	NA	TRBJ1-5	TGTGCCAGCAGCATACCGGATCAGCCCCAGCATTTT	CASSIPDQPQHF